The 10 T cell receptor beta chains listed next were all sequenced from one sample in a study of blood T cells in healthy people across ages (dated by TCRdb to the mid-2010s). The method was 5' RACE. These reads were obtained on an Illumina HiSeq 2500. A second PCR of 7 to 11 cycles was run with a J-beta primer mix and a sample-barcoded 5' primer. The public reads were quality trimmed at Q25 with fastp and then assembled into clones with MiXCR by TCRdb, keeping productive beta chains. Every distinct CDR3 protein forms one entry, paired with its most common genes and DNA. The sample table lists roughly 1,800,000 distinct CDR3 sequences, about 50% of them with a count of one. Of the sample, over 2% falls within the top ten clones. The sequencing input was blood. These TCRs come from a woman aged 35 to 49 in good health.

Comments on this clonotype: A much larger clone lies one base from this, so it may be a read error. This chain connects TRBV7-9 to TRBJ1-2; D is undetermined. Germline values: CDR1 SEHNR, CDR2 FQNEAQ (reference sequence). V lost 5 bases to trimming and J lost 3 bases, with 4 bases between them. This CDR3 is built from 11 residues. CDR3 sequence: CASSMYYGYTF. Written as DNA, the CDR3 is TGTGCCAGCAGCATGTACTATGGCTACACCTTC.

The CDR3 DNA is TGTGCCAGCAGTACCCCTAGCGGGGGGTTGACAGATACGCAGTATTTT. Translating gives CASSTPSGGLTDTQYF. The chain joins TRBV6-1 to TRBJ2-3; 11 nucleotides align to TRBD2. Germline V gives CDR1 MNHNS, CDR2 SASEGT. There are 16 residues in the CDR3. Trimming took 5 bases from V and 3 from J; bases not matched to a gene: 7.

This clonotype came up a few times. CDR3 region: CAISSSGGPQETQYF. The CDR3 DNA follows: TGTGCCATCAGTAGTAGCGGGGGACCCCAAGAGACCCAGTACTTC. This chain uses TRBV10-3 with TRBJ2-5; 9 bases fit TRBD2. V lost 5 bases, J lost 1 base, and 5 bases stayed unmatched. Germline CDR1 reads ENHRY; CDR2 reads SYGVKD. The CDR3 contains 15 residues.

In its sample, this clonotype was seen a few times. V usage is TRBV12-3 or TRBV12-4 and J usage is TRBJ1-1, with D perhaps TRBD1 (6 bases). The V end was cut by 5 bases, the J end by 4 bases, with 14 bases between. The CDR3 contains 14 residues. The CDR3 protein is CASSPGVEGTEAFF. In nucleotides, the CDR3 is TGTGCCAGCAGTCCAGGGGTGGAAGGCACTGAAGCTTTCTTT.

J is TRBJ1-1 and V is TRBV20-1, with 7 bases fitting TRBD1. The CDR3 sequence is 14 residues long. The germline V gene encodes CDR1 DFQATT and CDR2 SNEGSKA (reference sequence). Trimming removed 4 bases from V and 5 bases from J; junction bases left unmatched: 10. CDR3 sequence: CSAILTGLGTEAFF. The CDR3 DNA reads as TGCAGTGCTATACTGACAGGGTTGGGAACTGAAGCTTTCTTT.

The sample holds a few counts of this clonotype. This rearrangement joins TRBV7-9 to TRBJ1-1; 8 nucleotides line up with TRBD1. The CDR3 has 13 amino acids. Germline V gene lookup returns CDR1 SEHNR and CDR2 FQNEAQ (reference sequence). The V gene end was trimmed by 6 bases and the J gene end by 3 bases; junction bases not matched to a gene: 3. The CDR3 sequence is CASSPTGDTEAFF. DNA of the CDR3: TGTGCCAGCAGTCCGACAGGGGACACTGAAGCTTTCTTT. The complete variable domain, with remaining parts taken from reference TRBV7-9 and TRBJ1-1, reads DTGVSQNPRHKITKRGQNVTFRCDPISEHNRLYWYRQTLGQGPEFLTYFQNEAQLEKSRLLSDRFSAERPKGSFSTLEIQRTEQGDSAMYLCASSPTGDTEAFFGQGTRLTVV.

The chain links TRBV20-1 to TRBJ1-2; 12 bases align to TRBD1. Losses at the gene ends were 0 bases for V and 4 bases for J; bases not matched to a gene: 12. The CDR3 spans 18 residues. In germline, CDR1 is DFQATT, CDR2 SNEGSKA (reference sequence). The CDR3 reads CSARDGPGQGAQRYGYTF. The CDR3 nucleotides are TGCAGTGCTAGAGATGGGCCGGGACAGGGGGCGCAACGCTATGGCTACACCTTC.

The rearrangement joins TRBV12-3 or TRBV12-4 to TRBJ2-5; D is ambiguous. The J call could be wrong; TRBJ2-1 is a better fit for the DNA end. CDR3 length: 16 amino acids. The DNA for the CDR3 is TGTGCCAGCAGTTTGGGTGTCGGCCTATCTAGTGAGACCCAGTTCTTC. Its translation is CASSLGVGLSSETQFF.

This clonotype was counted only a few times. The chain carries TRBV7-9 and TRBJ2-4; D is perhaps TRBD1 (6 bases). This CDR3 is built from 15 residues. V was clipped by 5 bases and J by 2 bases, with 13 bases between them. The V gene's germline CDR1 is SEHNR and CDR2 FQNEAQ (reference sequence). The CDR3: CASSPPQGPKNIQYF. CDR3 in DNA: TGTGCCAGCAGCCCCCCACAGGGACCCAAAAACATTCAGTACTTC.

This clonotype was observed a handful of times. The V and J genes are TRBV24-1 and TRBJ2-1; D not resolved. This CDR3 has 15 residues. Germline V gene lookup returns CDR1 KGHDR and CDR2 SFDVKD. V was trimmed by 5 bases and J by 2 bases, leaving 12 bases between them. Here the CDR3 DNA reads TGTGCCACCAGTGGGCCAGTGAAAGCCTACAATGAGCAGTTCTTC. Protein sequence: CATSGPVKAYNEQFF.